The source of this TCR beta chain is a study of neurological immune-mediated disorders (dated by TCRdb to the late 2010s). Background on the whole study: Peripheral blood TCR-beta repertoires from HTLV-I-associated myelopathy (HAM/TSP) patients, multiple sclerosis patients and healthy controls were compared by UMI-based sequencing. The 95 to 110 TCR-beta libraries covered PBMC samples along with longitudinal samples, technical triplicates, and paired sorted CD4+ and CD8+ T-cell subsets. Longitudinal HAM/TSP donors and healthy donors each had 3 time-points at intervals of about 3-40 months. The cohort included approximately 68 subjects: about 15 with HAM/TSP, about 35 with multiple sclerosis, and around 20 healthy controls.

This clonotype was seen ten or more times. What antigen it recognizes has not been identified. One base away there is no much larger clone; base qualities are not given. cDNA synthesis used template-switch 5'RACE with a primer carrying a 10-nucleotide random unique molecular identifier tagging each TCR transcript. Over 180 million TCR-beta sequences, covering 15-18 subjects, were produced in each sequencing run. Total RNA was extracted with the RNeasy kit. The KAPA Real-time Library Amplification kit was used to amplify TCR-beta VDJ regions with primers targeting the TCR constant region and the 5'RACE anchor. A first PCR added sample indexes and Illumina adaptors, after which a second PCR increased the library yield. The roughly 650 bp TCR product was size-selected on a 2% E-gel SizeSelection system after Ampure bead purification. Before pooling, library quality was checked on a Bioanalyzer, concentration was measured with Qubit, and libraries were quantified with the Kapa Library Quantification kit. Libraries were sequenced paired-end 2 x 150 bp on an Illumina HiSeq 2500. To increase sequence diversity, roughly 24-31% phiX was spiked into each library pool. On the authors' methods: The quality-filtered reads were processed with the UMI-based MiGEC pipeline, whose error correction step removed more than 80% of the raw TCR sequences. VDJ genes were aligned to IMGT germline references, and each clonotype was defined by a unique CDR3 amino acid sequence together with V-J genes. Clonal expansion, Shannon diversity, and CDR3 relatedness (CalcPairwiseDistances, ClusterSamples) were evaluated with VDJtools, and phylogenetic trees were built with CLCbio workbench. Clones with at least 8 unique UMIs were defined as expanded, with this threshold being based on coefficient-of-variation modelling across technical triplicates. TCRdb passed the public sequencing reads through fastp at Q25 and MiXCR, retaining productive beta sequences. CDR3 protein duplicates are merged, each entry listing the most common genes and DNA. None of the V and J calls come from the authors' own analysis; TCRdb made them. The sample contains about 53,000 distinct CDR3 sequences, approximately 8.4% of them found a single time. The ten largest clones capture under 2.5% of the sample.

Here is what the overall study found, with its caveats: The highest TCR clonal expansion was observed in HAM/TSP patients, whereas the lowest was observed in MS patients, even when compared with healthy controls. No identical CDR3 amino acid sequences were shared among expanded clones across subjects, suggesting private TCR-beta repertoires in all groups.

The CDR3 covers 13 residues, taking in both the cysteine and the phenylalanine. Of all the DNA, just the CDR3 is kept, 39 bases in frame from base 1. V is trimmed back by 7 bases and J by 9 bases, and the junction contains 9 bases that no gene match accounts for. Read against the paper, the sample's time point label means: longitudinal time-point 3. Blood bank volunteers in Maryland, USA served as the healthy controls. Libraries from unsorted PBMCs were made from 2 million PBMCs kept in RNAlater at -80 degrees C until RNA extraction. Peripheral blood was subjected to Ficoll-Hypaque density gradient centrifugation to isolate PBMCs, which were then cryopreserved in liquid nitrogen.

The sequence joins TRBV12-3 or TRBV12-4 to TRBJ2-7; TRBD1 aligns with 10 central bases. The TCR was taken from a woman in her thirties or forties in good health. Sequencing used PBMCs. Here the CDR3 is given as CASNTGTGEVQYF. The sequenced DNA is TGTGCCAGCAATACCGGGACAGGGGAGGTGCAGTACTTC.